The rows below give T cell receptor beta chains drawn from one sample of a study of shared clonotypes between healthy human individuals. Method: immunoSEQ multiplex PCR; TCRdb's copy keeps in-frame clones and lacks some. Of under 1 million clones listed, about 96% were seen once; the top ten hold approximately 0.2%. Source material: naive CD8+ T cells sorted from blood. These receptors all stem from a man aged 30-40 years in good health. The CDR3 runs from the conserved cysteine through the conserved F or W. The order of the fields is V gene, clone size, D gene, J gene, CDR3 DNA, CDR3 protein. The D gene is left open where the match is weak. Rows may omit the clone size; those that give it use once, few, many or a size class.

V gene: TRBV7-9; clone size: NA; D gene: TRBD2; J gene: TRBJ2-7; CDR3 DNA: TGTGCCAGCAGCGGAGCGCCGGAACTAGCGGCCTTCTACGAGCAGTACTTC; CDR3 protein: CASSGAPELAAFYEQYF
V gene: TRBV27; clone size: NA; D gene: TRBD1; J gene: TRBJ2-3; CDR3 DNA: TGTGCCAGCAGTTTTCGGACAGGGCCCCGTACGCAGTATTTT; CDR3 protein: CASSFRTGPRTQYF
V gene: TRBV25-1; clone size: NA; D gene: NA; J gene: TRBJ2-6; CDR3 DNA: TGTGCCAGCAGTGAATTTTCCTCTGGGGCCAACGTCCTGACTTTC; CDR3 protein: CASSEFSSGANVLTF
V gene: TRBV7-9; clone size: NA; D gene: NA; J gene: TRBJ2-7; CDR3 DNA: TGTGCCAGCAGCTCTCCGGGGGCCTACGAGCAGTACTTC; CDR3 protein: CASSSPGAYEQYF
V gene: TRBV5-1; clone size: NA; D gene: NA; J gene: TRBJ2-5; CDR3 DNA: TGCGCCAGCGCTAATTCCCCGGGAAAAGGGGAGACCCAGTACTTC; CDR3 protein: CASANSPGKGETQYF
V gene: TRBV7-6; clone size: NA; D gene: TRBD1; J gene: TRBJ1-1; CDR3 DNA: TGTGCCAGCAGGGCGACAGGGGCGAACACTGAAGCTTTCTTT; CDR3 protein: CASRATGANTEAFF
V gene: TRBV10-2; clone size: NA; D gene: NA; J gene: TRBJ2-5; CDR3 DNA: TGCGCCAGCACGGACAGAGAGACCCAGTACTTC; CDR3 protein: CASTDRETQYF
V gene: TRBV27; clone size: once; D gene: NA; J gene: TRBJ2-7; CDR3 DNA: TGTGCCAGCAGCGGTTTGGGATGGGAGGACGAGCAGTACTTC; CDR3 protein: CASSGLGWEDEQYF
V gene: TRBV7-9; clone size: NA; D gene: TRBD1; J gene: TRBJ1-3; CDR3 DNA: TGTGCCAGCAGCTTGGGACAGGGGTACTCTGGAAACACCATATATTTT; CDR3 protein: CASSLGQGYSGNTIYF
V gene: TRBV19; clone size: NA; D gene: NA; J gene: TRBJ2-3; CDR3 DNA: TGTGCCAGTAGTAGCCTACCTCCGGCAATTAGCACAGATACGCAGTATTTT; CDR3 protein: CASSSLPPAISTDTQYF
V gene: TRBV9; clone size: NA; D gene: TRBD2; J gene: TRBJ2-2; CDR3 DNA: TGTGCCAGCAGCGCGCCGACCTCTAGCGGGAGGAACACCGGGGAGCTGTTTTTT; CDR3 protein: CASSAPTSSGRNTGELFF
V gene: TRBV7-9; clone size: NA; D gene: NA; J gene: TRBJ2-7; CDR3 DNA: TGTGCCAGCAGCGTGGCCTACGAGCAGTACTTC; CDR3 protein: CASSVAYEQYF
V gene: TRBV2; clone size: once; D gene: TRBD2; J gene: TRBJ2-1; CDR3 DNA: TGTGCCAGCACCCGGGTAGCGGGAGGGGGGTACAATGAGCAGTTCTTC; CDR3 protein: CASTRVAGGGYNEQFF
V gene: TRBV4-3; clone size: NA; D gene: TRBD1; J gene: TRBJ1-2; CDR3 DNA: TGCGCCAGCAGCCTTGGACAGGGGTCGGTACATGGCTACACCTTC; CDR3 protein: CASSLGQGSVHGYTF
V gene: TRBV30; clone size: NA; D gene: NA; J gene: TRBJ2-7; CDR3 DNA: TGTGCCTGGAGTGTACATCCACTCCTAGGAAACGAGCAGTACTTC; CDR3 protein: CAWSVHPLLGNEQYF
V gene: TRBV7-9; clone size: NA; D gene: NA; J gene: TRBJ2-2; CDR3 DNA: TGTGCCAGCAGCTTAGCGGCAGAGCAGCGAACGACCGGGGAGCTGTTTTTT; CDR3 protein: CASSLAAEQRTTGELFF
V gene: TRBV4-3; clone size: NA; D gene: NA; J gene: TRBJ1-5; CDR3 DNA: TGCGCCAGCAGCCAAGTACAGGCGAGCAATCAGCCCCAGCATTTT; CDR3 protein: CASSQVQASNQPQHF
V gene: TRBV9; clone size: NA; D gene: TRBD1; J gene: TRBJ2-7; CDR3 DNA: TGTGCCAGCAGCGACGGGACAGGGGGCTACGAGCAGTACTTC; CDR3 protein: CASSDGTGGYEQYF
V gene: TRBV27; clone size: NA; D gene: NA; J gene: TRBJ1-2; CDR3 DNA: TGTGCCAGCAGTGCTGAGCCAACCACGGCATATGGCTACACCTTC; CDR3 protein: CASSAEPTTAYGYTF
V gene: TRBV5-1; clone size: NA; D gene: TRBD1; J gene: TRBJ1-1; CDR3 DNA: TGCGCCAGCAGCTTCGGACAGGCTGGGAACACTGAAGCTTTCTTT; CDR3 protein: CASSFGQAGNTEAFF
V gene: TRBV7-9; clone size: NA; D gene: TRBD2; J gene: TRBJ2-5; CDR3 DNA: TGTGCCAGCAGCTCAGCGGGGGAACAAGAGACCCAGTACTTC; CDR3 protein: CASSSAGEQETQYF
V gene: TRBV28; clone size: NA; D gene: NA; J gene: TRBJ1-1; CDR3 DNA: TGTGCCAGCAGTATACGGGACGGTAGAAGATTGAACACTGAAGCTTTCTTT; CDR3 protein: CASSIRDGRRLNTEAFF
V gene: TRBV9; clone size: few; D gene: TRBD1; J gene: TRBJ2-1; CDR3 DNA: TGTGCCAGCAGCCCCCCAGTGACAGGGAGAAATGAGCAGTTCTTC; CDR3 protein: CASSPPVTGRNEQFF
V gene: TRBV27; clone size: once; D gene: NA; J gene: TRBJ2-3; CDR3 DNA: TGTGCCAGCAGTCCCGCCGTCGGGGACTTCCCTCAAGATACGCAGTATTTT; CDR3 protein: CASSPAVGDFPQDTQYF
V gene: TRBV29-1; clone size: NA; D gene: NA; J gene: TRBJ2-2; CDR3 DNA: TGCAGCGTCCCCCTCGAGCGGGCCAACACCGGGGAGCTGTTTTTT; CDR3 protein: CSVPLERANTGELFF
V gene: TRBV27; clone size: NA; D gene: NA; J gene: TRBJ2-1; CDR3 DNA: TGTGCCAGCAGTTCAAGGGACCACCCCGGATATGAGCAGTTCTTC; CDR3 protein: CASSSRDHPGYEQFF
V gene: TRBV6-6; clone size: NA; D gene: NA; J gene: TRBJ1-2; CDR3 DNA: TGTGCCAGCAGTTACTCCGTGGAAGACGCTGAATATGGCTACACCTTC; CDR3 protein: CASSYSVEDAEYGYTF
V gene: TRBV29-1; clone size: NA; D gene: TRBD2; J gene: TRBJ2-3; CDR3 DNA: TGCAGCGTTGAAGACCCAAGATTTCAGCGGGAGGGCCTTACGGGGCAGTATTTT; CDR3 protein: CSVEDPRFQREGLTGQYF
V gene: TRBV28; clone size: NA; D gene: NA; J gene: TRBJ1-1; CDR3 DNA: TGTGCCAGCAGTCCCTATGGGACTGAAGCTTTCTTT; CDR3 protein: CASSPYGTEAFF
V gene: TRBV4-1; clone size: NA; D gene: TRBD2; J gene: TRBJ2-1; CDR3 DNA: TGCGCCAGCCATCCTTCGGGCGGGGCCGGGGGGTACAATGAGCAGTTCTTC; CDR3 protein: CASHPSGGAGGYNEQFF
V gene: TRBV9; clone size: NA; D gene: NA; J gene: TRBJ2-2; CDR3 DNA: TGTGCCTGTCAGTCGAACACCGGGGAGCTGTTTTTT; CDR3 protein: CACQSNTGELFF
V gene: TRBV15; clone size: NA; D gene: NA; J gene: TRBJ2-7; CDR3 DNA: TGTGCCACCAGCCCAGACAGATCCTACGAGCAGTACTTC; CDR3 protein: CATSPDRSYEQYF
V gene: TRBV7-9; clone size: NA; D gene: NA; J gene: TRBJ2-3; CDR3 DNA: TGTGCCAGCAGCTTAGTCGGGAGCTTGGATACGCAGTATTTT; CDR3 protein: CASSLVGSLDTQYF
V gene: TRBV7-9; clone size: NA; D gene: TRBD1; J gene: TRBJ1-1; CDR3 DNA: TGTGCCAGCAGCTGGGGACAGGGGCTGAACACTGAAGCTTTCTTT; CDR3 protein: CASSWGQGLNTEAFF
V gene: TRBV18; clone size: NA; D gene: NA; J gene: TRBJ2-3; CDR3 DNA: TGTGCCAGCTCAAGTTTTACTAGCACAGATACGCAGTATTTT; CDR3 protein: CASSSFTSTDTQYF
V gene: TRBV27; clone size: NA; D gene: NA; J gene: TRBJ2-7; CDR3 DNA: TGTGCCAGCAGCCCTCGGGCAGCGAGCTCCTACGAGCAGTACTTC; CDR3 protein: CASSPRAASSYEQYF
V gene: TRBV29-1; clone size: NA; D gene: NA; J gene: TRBJ2-4; CDR3 DNA: TGCAGCGTTGAACCCCTTAAACAGGGAGGAATAGCCAAAAACATTCAGTACTTC; CDR3 protein: CSVEPLKQGGIAKNIQYF
V gene: TRBV7-8; clone size: NA; D gene: TRBD2; J gene: TRBJ2-7; CDR3 DNA: TGTGCCAGCAGCTTAGGATCAAGGACTAGCGGTAAGGACGAGCAGTACTTC; CDR3 protein: CASSLGSRTSGKDEQYF
V gene: TRBV5-5; clone size: NA; D gene: TRBD1; J gene: TRBJ2-5; CDR3 DNA: TGTGCCAGCAGCCATCCCCAGGGGGTAGAGACCCAGTACTTC; CDR3 protein: CASSHPQGVETQYF
V gene: TRBV7-9; clone size: NA; D gene: NA; J gene: TRBJ1-1; CDR3 DNA: TGTGCCAGCAGCTTAGCGGGCGCCCCGGGGAACACTGAAGCTTTCTTT; CDR3 protein: CASSLAGAPGNTEAFF
V gene: TRBV5-1; clone size: few; D gene: TRBD1; J gene: TRBJ2-1; CDR3 DNA: TGCGCCAGCAGCCAACAGGGGCCAAGCAATGAGCAGTTCTTC; CDR3 protein: CASSQQGPSNEQFF
V gene: TRBV19; clone size: NA; D gene: NA; J gene: TRBJ2-2; CDR3 DNA: TGTGCCAGCGAAGGGTCCGTCGGGGAGCTGTTTTTT; CDR3 protein: CASEGSVGELFF
V gene: TRBV5-1; clone size: NA; D gene: NA; J gene: TRBJ2-5; CDR3 DNA: TGCGCCAGCAGCCTGCTGGGGGAAGAGACCCAGTACTTC; CDR3 protein: CASSLLGEETQYF
V gene: TRBV6-5; clone size: NA; D gene: NA; J gene: TRBJ1-2; CDR3 DNA: TGTGCCAGCAGTTACGGCAGGGGTGCCGGCTACACCTTC; CDR3 protein: CASSYGRGAGYTF
V gene: TRBV4-3; clone size: NA; D gene: NA; J gene: TRBJ2-7; CDR3 DNA: TGCGCCAGCAGCCCGAGCGGAGCGGATCAGTACTTC; CDR3 protein: CASSPSGADQYF
V gene: TRBV4-3; clone size: NA; D gene: TRBD2; J gene: TRBJ2-1; CDR3 DNA: TGCGCCAGCAGCCAAGATCCGGGAGGGCCCTACAATGAGCAGTTCTTC; CDR3 protein: CASSQDPGGPYNEQFF
V gene: TRBV5-4; clone size: NA; D gene: TRBD1; J gene: TRBJ1-1; CDR3 DNA: TGTGCCAGCAGGCAGCAGGGGGGCTTGAACACTGAAGCTTTCTTT; CDR3 protein: CASRQQGGLNTEAFF
V gene: TRBV5-1; clone size: NA; D gene: TRBD1; J gene: TRBJ2-7; CDR3 DNA: TGCGCCAGCAGCTTGGAGGGGGCTAGTTATGACTACGAGCAGTACTTC; CDR3 protein: CASSLEGASYDYEQYF
V gene: TRBV2; clone size: NA; D gene: NA; J gene: TRBJ1-4; CDR3 DNA: TGTGCCAGCAGTGAGGCGGGAGGGTCGGGGGAAAAACTGTTTTTT; CDR3 protein: CASSEAGGSGEKLFF
V gene: TRBV7-6; clone size: once; D gene: NA; J gene: TRBJ1-1; CDR3 DNA: TGTGCCAGCAGGGCTTTGGAGGCTGAAGCTTTCTTT; CDR3 protein: CASRALEAEAFF